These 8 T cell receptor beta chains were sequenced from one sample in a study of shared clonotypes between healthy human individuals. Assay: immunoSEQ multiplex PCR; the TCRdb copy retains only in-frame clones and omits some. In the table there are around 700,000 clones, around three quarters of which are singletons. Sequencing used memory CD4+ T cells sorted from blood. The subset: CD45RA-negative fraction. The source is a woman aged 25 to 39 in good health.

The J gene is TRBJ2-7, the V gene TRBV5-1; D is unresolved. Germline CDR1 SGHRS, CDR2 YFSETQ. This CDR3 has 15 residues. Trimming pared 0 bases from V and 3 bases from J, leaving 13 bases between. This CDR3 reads CASSLGATDLYEQYF. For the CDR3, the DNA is TGCGCCAGCAGCTTGGGGGCTACAGATCTCTACGAGCAGTACTTC. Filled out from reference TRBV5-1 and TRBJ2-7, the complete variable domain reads KAGVTQTPRYLIKTRGQQVTLSCSPISGHRSVSWYQQTPGQGLQFLFEYFSETQRNKGNFPGRFSGRQFSNSRSEMNVSTLELGDSALYLCASSLGATDLYEQYFGPGTRLTVT.

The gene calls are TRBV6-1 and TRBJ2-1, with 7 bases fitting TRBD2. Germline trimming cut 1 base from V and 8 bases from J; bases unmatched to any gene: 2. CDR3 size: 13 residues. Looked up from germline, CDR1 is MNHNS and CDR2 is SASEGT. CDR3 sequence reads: CASSEGGGYEQFF. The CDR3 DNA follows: TGTGCCAGCAGTGAAGGGGGGGGTTATGAGCAGTTCTTC.

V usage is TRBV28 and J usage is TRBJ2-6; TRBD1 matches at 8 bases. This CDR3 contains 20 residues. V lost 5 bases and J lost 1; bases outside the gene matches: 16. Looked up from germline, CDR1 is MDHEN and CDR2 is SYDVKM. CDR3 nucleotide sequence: TGTGCCAGCAGTGGGGGGTTCGTTGACAGGGGCCGTTCTGGGGCCAACGTCCTGACTTTC. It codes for CASSGGFVDRGRSGANVLTF.

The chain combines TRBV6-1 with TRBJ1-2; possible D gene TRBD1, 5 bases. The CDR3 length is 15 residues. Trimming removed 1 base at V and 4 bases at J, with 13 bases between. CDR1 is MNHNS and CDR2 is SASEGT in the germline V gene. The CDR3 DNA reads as TGTGCCAGCAGTGAAGAAACAGGAGGGGTCTATGGCTACACCTTC. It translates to CASSEETGGVYGYTF.

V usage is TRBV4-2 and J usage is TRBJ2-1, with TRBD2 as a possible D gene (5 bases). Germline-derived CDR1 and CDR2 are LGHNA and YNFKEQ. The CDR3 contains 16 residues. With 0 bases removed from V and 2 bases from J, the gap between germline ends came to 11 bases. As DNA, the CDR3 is TGTGCCAGCAGCCAAGATACAGCAGCGGCCTACAATGAGCAGTTCTTC. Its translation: CASSQDTAAAYNEQFF.

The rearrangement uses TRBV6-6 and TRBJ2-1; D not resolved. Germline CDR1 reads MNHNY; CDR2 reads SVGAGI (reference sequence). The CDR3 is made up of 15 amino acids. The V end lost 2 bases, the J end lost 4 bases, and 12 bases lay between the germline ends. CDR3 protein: CASSYAPARYNEQFF. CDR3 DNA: TGTGCCAGCAGTTACGCACCGGCAAGGTACAATGAGCAGTTCTTC.

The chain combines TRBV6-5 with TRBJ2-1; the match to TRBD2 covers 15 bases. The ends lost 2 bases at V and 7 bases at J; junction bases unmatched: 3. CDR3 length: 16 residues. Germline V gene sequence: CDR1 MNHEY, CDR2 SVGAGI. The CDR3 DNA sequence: TGTGCCAGCAGTTACCCTGGACTAGCGGGAGGGAATGAGCAGTTCTTC. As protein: CASSYPGLAGGNEQFF.

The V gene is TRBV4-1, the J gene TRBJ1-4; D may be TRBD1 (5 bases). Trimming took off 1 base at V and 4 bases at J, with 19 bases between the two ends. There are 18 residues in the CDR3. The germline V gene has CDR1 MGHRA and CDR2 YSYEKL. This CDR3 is CASSQVGLRELDNEKLFF. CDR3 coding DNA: TGCGCCAGCAGCCAAGTGGGACTCAGGGAACTTGATAATGAAAAACTGTTTTTT.